The 17 T cell receptor beta chains listed next were all sequenced from one sample in a study of blood T cell repertoires in COVID-19. Some clones are missing from TCRdb's copy, which holds only in-frame ones; the method was immunoSEQ multiplex PCR. The sample carries under 200,000 clones, around 80% recorded once. The sequencing input was peripheral blood. Receptor source: a man between 65 and 79 years old with active or convalescent COVID-19.

The chain links TRBV4-1 to TRBJ1-4, with D uncertain. Germline loops: CDR1 MGHRA, CDR2 YSYEKL. V was pared by 4 bases and J by 10 bases, with 10 bases between. CDR3 length: 12 amino acids. CDR3 coding DNA: TGCGCCAGCAGCCCGATCGCCGGAAAACTGTTTTTT. This sequence encodes CASSPIAGKLFF.

V and J are TRBV11-2 and TRBJ2-3; D might be TRBD1 (6 bases). CDR3 length equals 13 residues. Germline CDR1 and CDR2: SGHAT and FQNNGV. The germline V and J ends were trimmed by 6 bases and 5 bases, with 12 bases remaining between them. The CDR3: CASSSGVGDTQYF. In DNA, the CDR3 is TGTGCCAGCAGTTCAGGGGTTGGAGATACGCAGTATTTT.

The V and J genes are TRBV5-5 and TRBJ2-3, with D possibly matching TRBD1 (5 bases). The CDR3 covers 14 residues. V was cut by 6 bases and J by 5 bases, with 16 bases left in between. From germline, CDR1 is SGHKS and CDR2 YYEKEE (reference sequence). CDR3: CASNLLGARDTQYF. In DNA, the CDR3 is TGTGCCAGCAACCTGTTAGGGGCCCGAGATACGCAGTATTTT.

This clone was detected a few times. The chain uses TRBV7-9 and TRBJ2-1; possibly TRBD1 for D (6 bases). Per germline, CDR1 SEHNR and CDR2 FQNEAQ (reference sequence). Deletions cut 6 bases from V and 5 bases from J, with 14 bases between. This CDR3 spans 14 amino acids. The CDR3 region has the DNA TGTGCCAGCAGTTTACGACAGGTTCACAATGAGCAGTTCTTC. This codes for CASSLRQVHNEQFF.

The chain couples TRBV10-3 to TRBJ2-6; 12 nucleotides agree with TRBD1. The V segment lost 4 bases and the J segment 2 bases; nucleotides outside the gene matches: 6. In germline, CDR1 is ENHRY, CDR2 SYGVKD. The CDR3 extends over 18 amino acids. The CDR3 loop is CAISVGGQGAPGANVLTF. In DNA, the CDR3 is TGTGCCATCAGTGTAGGGGGACAGGGGGCTCCTGGGGCCAACGTCCTGACTTTC.

As for this clone: A read error may account for a junction end that differs from germline. CDR3 nucleotide sequence: TGTGCCAGCAGTTCTACTAGCGCGCAAGAGTCCCAGTACTTC. It codes for CASSSTSAQESQYF. The rearrangement joins TRBV6-5 to TRBJ2-5; the match to TRBD2 covers 7 bases. The CDR3 sequence is 14 residues long. CDR1 and CDR2 (germline): MNHEY, SVGAGI.

This clone showed up just once. V usage is TRBV30 and J usage is TRBJ1-5; maybe TRBD1 (6 bases). The germline V gene encodes CDR1 GTSNPN and CDR2 SVGIG (reference sequence). CDR3 length: 14 amino acids. Trimming took off 0 bases at V and 6 bases at J, with 12 bases between the two ends. The CDR3 sequence: CAWSVQGGGQPQHF. The CDR3 DNA reads TGTGCCTGGAGTGTACAAGGGGGGGGTCAGCCCCAGCATTTT.

V gene TRBV3-1 (or the pseudogene TRBV3-2) combines with J gene TRBJ1-4; the match to TRBD1 covers 8 bases. Germline V gene data show CDR1 as LGHDT and CDR2 as YNNKEL (reference sequence). Trimming at V came to 0 bases and at J to 8 bases, leaving 8 bases not matched to a gene. The CDR3 spans 16 residues. The DNA of the CDR3 is TGTGCCAGCAGCCAAGAAGCGGGGAACAGGGGGGAAAAACTGTTTTTT. Its translation is CASSQEAGNRGEKLFF.

The chain couples TRBV9 to TRBJ2-2, with D tentatively TRBD2 (5 bases). Germline V gene sequence: CDR1 SGDLS, CDR2 YYNGEE. This CDR3 has 12 amino acids. Trimming removed 4 bases from V and 8 bases from J, with 9 bases in between. Written as DNA, the CDR3 is TGTGCCAGCAGCCTGGGAGTTGGGGAGCTGTTTTTT. This gives the protein CASSLGVGELFF.

The chain joins TRBV11-1 to TRBJ2-5; 8 bases line up with TRBD1. The length of the CDR3 is 15 residues. J gave up 5 bases and V 4 bases, and 9 bases lay outside the gene matches. The germline gives CDR1 SGHAT, CDR2 FQDESV (reference sequence). CDR3 protein: CASSSNTGGEETQYF. CDR3 bases: TGTGCCAGCAGCTCTAACACAGGGGGAGAGGAGACCCAGTACTTC.

The rearrangement links TRBV29-1 to TRBJ1-1; 10 nucleotides agree with TRBD1. The CDR3 has 14 residues. From germline, CDR1 is SQVTM and CDR2 ANQGSEA. V shed 4 bases, J shed 1 base, and the junction held 3 bases outside the gene matches. In DNA form, the CDR3 reads TGCAGCGTTGGGGACAGGGGACCGAACACTGAAGCTTTCTTT. It encodes CSVGDRGPNTEAFF.

Only a few counts were recorded for this clone. The chain links TRBV5-1 to TRBJ2-5; tentative D call: TRBD1 (6 bases). Germline V gives CDR1 SGHRS, CDR2 YFSETQ. The CDR3 loop spans 15 amino acids. The V end lost 4 bases, the J end lost 0 bases, and 13 bases lay between the germline ends. CDR3 in amino acids: CASSRSQGDQETQYF. The CDR3 DNA reads as TGCGCCAGCAGCAGATCACAGGGTGACCAAGAGACCCAGTACTTC.

The chain joins TRBV5-1 to TRBJ2-7; D may be TRBD2 (5 bases). The V gene's germline CDR1 is SGHRS and CDR2 YFSETQ. This CDR3 comprises 15 residues. Deletions cut 0 bases from V and 2 bases from J, with 12 bases between. The CDR3 spells CASSLVVGEAYEQYF. As DNA, the CDR3 is TGCGCCAGCAGCTTGGTGGTGGGAGAGGCCTACGAGCAGTACTTC.

The CDR3 spells CASSFRGTDTQYF. CDR3 sequence (DNA): TGTGCCAGCAGTTTCCGGGGCACAGATACGCAGTATTTT. The V call is TRBV27, the J call TRBJ2-3; D call uncertain. The CDR3 runs to 13 residues. Germline CDR1 MNHEY, CDR2 SMNVEV (reference sequence). The V end lost 3 bases, the J end lost 1 base, and 5 bases lay between the germline ends.

J is TRBJ2-1 and V is TRBV6-2 or TRBV6-3, with 8 bases matching TRBD2. Looked up from germline, CDR1 is MNHEY and CDR2 is SVGEGT. This CDR3 region has 15 residues. Losses at the gene ends were 6 bases for V and 10 bases for J; bases not matched to a gene: 14. CDR3 nucleotides: TGTGCCAGCAGCCCAAGGGGACTAGGGGTTCAAGAGCAGTTCTTC. It codes for CASSPRGLGVQEQFF.

The chain links TRBV10-3 to TRBJ2-5; 8 bases line up with TRBD2. The V gene's germline CDR1 is ENHRY and CDR2 SYGVKD. The CDR3 runs 20 residues. V shed 0 bases, J shed 3 bases, and the junction held 18 bases outside the gene matches. The CDR3 reads CAISESHGGRLIRGEETQYF. In DNA, the CDR3 is TGTGCCATCAGTGAGTCCCATGGCGGGAGGCTTATCAGAGGGGAAGAGACCCAGTACTTC.

This chain uses TRBV4-3 with TRBJ1-1; TRBD1 aligns across 8 bases. V gave up 6 bases and J gave up 1 base; unmatched junction bases: 4. The CDR3 runs 14 residues. Germline loops: CDR1 LGHNA, CDR2 YSLEER. The CDR3: CASRRGQENTEAFF. The CDR3 DNA follows: TGCGCCAGCAGGAGGGGACAGGAGAACACTGAAGCTTTCTTT.